The rows below give T cell receptor beta chains drawn from one sample of a study of blood T cell repertoires in COVID-19. Assay used: immunoSEQ multiplex PCR; TCRdb lists only in-frame clones, some missing. This sample has fewer than 85,000 clones; over 65% occur once, and the top ten carry roughly a third. Sequencing was carried out using peripheral blood. The receptors here all came from a woman in her 70s with acute or convalescent COVID-19. Each CDR3 is given with its conserved first and last residue. The order of the fields is J gene, V gene, D gene, clone size, CDR3 DNA, CDR3 protein. D genes are given only for firm matches. Clone size is shown for a subset of rows, as once, few, many or a class of expanded clone.

TRBJ2-6 | TRBV3-1/TRBV3-2 | TRBD2 | - | TGTGCCAGCAGCCCCGGGGAGGGCACCCTTTACTCTGGGGCCAACGTCCTGACTTTC | CASSPGEGTLYSGANVLTF
TRBJ1-5 | TRBV7-2 | TRBD1 | - | TGTGCCAGCAGCGAAAGGGGGACAGGGGGCAGGCAGCCCCAGCATTTT | CASSERGTGGRQPQHF
TRBJ2-7 | TRBV5-1 | TRBD1 | - | TGCGCCAGCAGCCTGGGACAGGGGAACGAGCAGTACTTC | CASSLGQGNEQYF
TRBJ1-2 | TRBV12-3/TRBV12-4 | TRBD1 | - | TGTGCCAGCAGTGTCACAGGGGGAGGTGGCTACACCTTC | CASSVTGGGGYTF
TRBJ1-5 | TRBV5-1 | TRBD1 | many | TGCGCCAGCAGCGCCACAGGGGGCACCAATCAGCCCCAGCATTTT | CASSATGGTNQPQHF
TRBJ1-1 | TRBV5-1 | - | - | TGCGCCAGTGGGAGGGGGAACACTGAAGCTTTCTTT | CASGRGNTEAFF
TRBJ1-4 | TRBV25-1 | TRBD1 | - | TGTGCCAGCAGTGAAAACAGGGGGCCTGGTGAAAAACTGTTTTTT | CASSENRGPGEKLFF
TRBJ2-5 | TRBV7-8 | TRBD1 | - | TGTGCCAGCAGCGCTACCCCCCGGCGACAGGGGGGAGAGACCCAGTACTTC | CASSATPRRQGGETQYF
TRBJ2-2 | TRBV7-8 | TRBD1 | - | TGTGCCAGCAGCTCCGGGACAGACACCGGGGAGCTGTTTTTT | CASSSGTDTGELFF
TRBJ1-3 | TRBV29-1 | - | - | TGCAGCGTTGAGACGGGGACTGGAAACACCATATATTTT | CSVETGTGNTIYF
TRBJ2-7 | TRBV7-3 | TRBD1 | few | TGTGCCAGCAGCCAGGGGGTAGGGGCCTACGAGCAGTACTTC | CASSQGVGAYEQYF
TRBJ2-6 | TRBV5-1 | - | - | TGCGCCAGCAGCTTGGAGGCGGGGCCTGGGGCCAACGTCCTGACTTTC | CASSLEAGPGANVLTF
TRBJ2-2 | TRBV2 | - | - | TGTGCCAGCAGTGAGGCACTCAGGACCGGGGAGCTGTTTTTT | CASSEALRTGELFF
TRBJ2-7 | TRBV7-6 | - | once | TGTGCCAGCAGCTTAGTAATCGGCGAGCAGTACTTC | CASSLVIGEQYF
TRBJ2-1 | TRBV29-1 | TRBD2 | - | TGCAGCGAAGGGACTAGCGGGTTCACCAATGAGCAGTTCTTC | CSEGTSGFTNEQFF
TRBJ2-7 | TRBV19 | - | - | TGTGCCAGTAGTATAGTTGCGGCTTACGAGCAGTACTTC | CASSIVAAYEQYF
TRBJ2-1 | TRBV5-1 | - | - | TGCGCCAGCAGCTTGGTATCGGCGGTGGTTGGTGAGCAGTTCTTC | CASSLVSAVVGEQFF
TRBJ1-6 | TRBV19 | TRBD1 | - | TGTGCCAGTAGCACCGGGACAGGGAATTCACCCCTCCACTTT | CASSTGTGNSPLHF
TRBJ2-1 | TRBV18 | TRBD2 | - | TGTGCCAGCTCACCACCGAGGGCGGGAGAATCATTGAATGAGCAGTTCTTC | CASSPPRAGESLNEQFF
TRBJ1-1 | TRBV28 | - | - | TGTGCCAGCAGAACAACGAACACTGAAGCTTTCTTT | CASRTTNTEAFF
TRBJ1-2 | TRBV2 | TRBD1 | - | TGTGCCAGCAGCAGAACTGGCGGGACAGAATATGGCTACACCTTC | CASSRTGGTEYGYTF
TRBJ2-5 | TRBV3-1/TRBV3-2 | TRBD1 | - | TGTGCCAGCAGCCATGTTACCAGGGGGCGCGGAGAGACCCAGTACTTC | CASSHVTRGRGETQYF
TRBJ2-7 | TRBV6-6 | TRBD1 | - | TGTGCCAGCAGTCTCCGGGACAGGGCGGGCGAGCAGTACTTC | CASSLRDRAGEQYF
TRBJ2-3 | TRBV14 | TRBD2 | few | TGTGCCAGCAGCCAAGTAAGGCTAGCGGGGCTCTCCGGACTTCGCACAGATACGCAGTATTTT | CASSQVRLAGLSGLRTDTQYF
TRBJ2-2 | TRBV5-4 | - | - | TGTGCCAGCAGCCGGAGCTCAGCGAACACCGGGGAGCTGTTTTTT | CASSRSSANTGELFF
TRBJ1-3 | TRBV7-3 | TRBD1 | - | TGTGCCAGCAGCTTAACCCCGACAGGGGCCTCTGGAAACACCATATATTTT | CASSLTPTGASGNTIYF
TRBJ1-6 | TRBV3-1/TRBV3-2 | - | - | TGTGCCAGCAGCCAAGGACTGGAATACTCCTATAATTCACCCCTCCACTTT | CASSQGLEYSYNSPLHF
TRBJ1-2 | TRBV19 | TRBD1 | - | TGTGCCAGTAGGACCGCGTTGGGAACAGGGGGAAGAATAAGCTATGGCTACACCTTC | CASRTALGTGGRISYGYTF
TRBJ2-3 | TRBV7-9 | TRBD2 | once | TGTGCCAGCAGCCGCACTACGGGGGGACGCACAGATACGCAGTATTTT | CASSRTTGGRTDTQYF
TRBJ2-3 | TRBV5-6 | - | - | TGTGCCAGCAGCATTACTGGCACAGATACGCAGTATTTT | CASSITGTDTQYF
TRBJ2-6 | TRBV5-1 | TRBD1 | - | TGCGCCAGCAAGTTTCAGGGGGCTTCGGGGGCCAACGTCCTGACTTTC | CASKFQGASGANVLTF
TRBJ1-1 | TRBV5-1 | - | - | TGCGCCAGCAGCGAGCGGGGTATGAACACTGAAGCTTTCTTT | CASSERGMNTEAFF
TRBJ2-7 | TRBV19 | TRBD2 | - | TGTGCCAGTAGTGGAGGATCCCGGGGGGCCTACGAGCAGTACTTC | CASSGGSRGAYEQYF
TRBJ2-7 | TRBV27 | - | - | TGTGCCAGCAAGGACAGAGACTACGAGCAGTACTTC | CASKDRDYEQYF
TRBJ2-7 | TRBV2 | - | - | TGTGCCAGCAGTGTGAGGCTTTACGAGCAGTACTTC | CASSVRLYEQYF
TRBJ1-1 | TRBV27 | - | - | TGTGCCAGCAGCCCTAGGACATGGAACACTGAAGCTTTCTTT | CASSPRTWNTEAFF
TRBJ2-4 | TRBV6-2/TRBV6-3 | TRBD1 | - | TGTGCCAGCAACCCAGAGGACAGGCACAAAAACATTCAGTACTTC | CASNPEDRHKNIQYF
TRBJ2-7 | TRBV19 | - | - | TGTGCCAGTAGTATACTGGCGGGGGAGCAGTACTTC | CASSILAGEQYF
TRBJ1-5 | TRBV6-2/TRBV6-3 | TRBD1 | once | TGTGCCAGCAGTTACCCCACAGGGGACACCAGCAATCAGCCCCAGCATTTT | CASSYPTGDTSNQPQHF
TRBJ2-2 | TRBV7-2 | TRBD1 | - | TGTGCCAGCAGCTTTTGGGGACAGCTGAACACCGGGGAGCTGTTTTTT | CASSFWGQLNTGELFF
TRBJ2-1 | TRBV10-3 | TRBD1 | - | TGTGCCAGCAAAACAGGGGGCCGTTACAATGAGCAGTTCTTC | CASKTGGRYNEQFF
TRBJ1-2 | TRBV6-5 | - | - | TGTGCCAGCAGTTTGCAGGCCGGGGGAACCTATGGCTACACCTTC | CASSLQAGGTYGYTF
TRBJ2-5 | TRBV7-2 | - | - | TGTGCCAGCAGCGCAGGGGGGCTTGTTAAAGAGACCCAGTACTTC | CASSAGGLVKETQYF
TRBJ2-7 | TRBV6-2/TRBV6-3 | TRBD1 | few | TGTGCCAGCAGTTCCTCGGGACAGAACTACGAGCAGTACTTC | CASSSSGQNYEQYF
TRBJ1-1 | TRBV9 | TRBD1 | - | TGTGCCAGCAGCTCCTCCGGGACAGTGAACACTGAAGCTTTCTTT | CASSSSGTVNTEAFF
TRBJ1-3 | TRBV6-5 | - | once | TGTGCCAGCAGTCCCGGGACTGACTCTGGAAACACCATATATTTT | CASSPGTDSGNTIYF
TRBJ1-2 | TRBV29-1 | TRBD1 | - | TGCAGCGTAACAGGGGGCTGGGGTGGCTACACCTTC | CSVTGGWGGYTF
TRBJ2-6 | TRBV5-4 | - | - | TGTGCCAGCAGGGGGGCGACCAGCCTAGACTCTGGGGCCAACGTCCTGACTTTC | CASRGATSLDSGANVLTF
TRBJ1-6 | TRBV5-1 | - | - | TGCGCCAGCAGCTTGGAAGTTCGGGGTAATTCACCCCTCCACTTT | CASSLEVRGNSPLHF